The clone carrying this T cell receptor beta chain has a handful of counts. The target antigen is unknown. The length of the CDR3 is 13 residues. V was pared by 4 bases and J by 13 bases, with 19 bases between. Germline CDR1 and CDR2: MNHEY and SVGAGI. These data are taken from a study of identical twins. General study results and limits: These conclusions were based on statistical analysis (cross-sectional, not following the same donors). While abundant cord blood beta clonotypes carried fewer insertions, memory repertoires showed no such pattern. Out-of-frame TCR alpha sharing observed in monozygotic twins exceeded model estimates. Out-of-frame beta sequences exhibited a weaker degree of excess twin sharing.

TCRdb ran MiXCR on the 5' RACE reads and lists one entry per CDR3 protein. The sample contains 510,000 or so distinct CDR3 sequences, around 15% of which appear only once. The data also belong to a second study, concerning yellow fever vaccine responses in identical twins.

The chain is built from TRBV6-5 and TRBJ1-2, with D possibly matching TRBD1 (5 bases). The sequencing sample was made of CD4+ T cells sorted from blood. This receptor was identified in a woman in her late teens or twenties in good health. CDR3 DNA: TGTGCCAGCAGTTCATACCACCAGGGTCCGTCCACCTTC. Its protein is CASSSYHQGPSTF.